The clone carrying this T cell receptor (beta chain) was counted at least ten times. The antigen is undetermined. The study's findings and limits: Tumor memory CD4+ T cell TCR gene usage was found to cluster with blood and lymph node memory CD4+ cells and with lymph node naive CD4+ cells.

TCRdb processed the 5' RACE reads anew with MiXCR; each CDR3 protein has one entry. The data show roughly 9,900 distinct CDR3 sequences, 17% seen once. The CDR3 spans 13 residues. Germline V lookup: CDR1 SGHRS, CDR2 YFSETQ. Trimming cost V 6 bases and J 1 base, with 10 bases left between them. Tregs were sorted as CD4+CD25+CD127-/low cells. The J gene is TRBJ1-1, the V gene TRBV5-1, with D hard to call. Sequenced input: Tregs sorted from a lymph node. This clonotype was sampled from a female donor with breast cancer. CDR3 sequence reads: CASTWAANTEAFF. DNA for the CDR3: TGCGCCAGCACTTGGGCTGCGAACACTGAAGCTTTCTTT.